This entry features one T cell receptor beta chain sequence. Germline CDR1 is DFQATT and CDR2 is SNEGSKA (reference sequence). With 5 bases removed from V and 9 bases from J, the gap between germline ends came to 13 bases. The CDR3 covers 11 residues. These data originate in a study of Graves' ophthalmopathy and Graves' hyperthyroidism. The study amplified TCR beta CDR3 regions using RNA transcripts. The workflow started with a first-round RT-PCR run with HTBI primers and then moved on to a second-round multiplex PCR. One entry per CDR3 protein results from TCRdb running MiXCR on the multiplex PCR reads. The sample lists approximately 700,000 distinct CDR3 sequences, roughly two fifths occurring once.

The specimen was peripheral blood. This receptor was obtained from an adult man with Graves' ophthalmopathy. The chain combines TRBV20-1 with TRBJ2-5, with D perhaps matching TRBD2 (6 bases). The CDR3 sequence: CSARSRRAQYF. The CDR3 DNA follows: TGCAGTGCTCGATCCCGGAGGGCCCAGTACTTC.